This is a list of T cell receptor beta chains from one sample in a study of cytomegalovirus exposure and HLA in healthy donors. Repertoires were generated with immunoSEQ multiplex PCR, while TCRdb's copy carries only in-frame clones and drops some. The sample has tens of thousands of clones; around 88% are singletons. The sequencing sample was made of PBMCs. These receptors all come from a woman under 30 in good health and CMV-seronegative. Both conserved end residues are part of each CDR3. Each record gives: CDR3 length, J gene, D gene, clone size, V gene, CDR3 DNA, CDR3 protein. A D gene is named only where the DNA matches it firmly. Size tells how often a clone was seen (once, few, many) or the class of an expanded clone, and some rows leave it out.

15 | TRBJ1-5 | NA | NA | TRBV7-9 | TGTGCCAGCAGCTTAGTAGGCGGAACTAATCAGCCCCAGCATTTT | CASSLVGGTNQPQHF
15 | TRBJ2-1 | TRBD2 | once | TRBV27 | TGTGCCAGCAGACCTACTAGCGGGCGCGGCAATGAGCAGTTCTTC | CASRPTSGRGNEQFF
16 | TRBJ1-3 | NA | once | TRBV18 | TGTGCCAGCTCACCACCCGGGAGAGCCGCTGGAAACACCATATATTTT | CASSPPGRAAGNTIYF
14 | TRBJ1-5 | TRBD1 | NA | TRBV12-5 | TGTGCTAGTGGACGGGACAGGGGACGGGGGCCCCAGCATTTT | CASGRDRGRGPQHF
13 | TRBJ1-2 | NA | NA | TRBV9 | TGTGCCAGCAGCGCCTTGGGGACTTGGGGCTACACCTTC | CASSALGTWGYTF
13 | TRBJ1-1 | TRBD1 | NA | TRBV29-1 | TGCAGCGTCGGACAGGGGGCGGTGAGGGAAGCTTTCTTT | CSVGQGAVREAFF
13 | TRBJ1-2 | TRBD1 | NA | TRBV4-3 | TGCGCCAGCAGCCGGACAGGGAACTATGGCTACACCTTC | CASSRTGNYGYTF
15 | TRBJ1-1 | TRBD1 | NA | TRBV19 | TGTGCCAGTAGGCAGCGCCTTACAGGGGAAATTGAAGCTTTCTTT | CASRQRLTGEIEAFF
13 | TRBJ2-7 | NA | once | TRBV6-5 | TGTGCCAGCAGTACCGGGACAATCTACGAGCAGTACTTC | CASSTGTIYEQYF
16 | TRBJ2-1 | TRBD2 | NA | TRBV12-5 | TGTGCTAGTGGTTTATCGGGAGGGAGCTCCTACAATGAGCAGTTCTTC | CASGLSGGSSYNEQFF
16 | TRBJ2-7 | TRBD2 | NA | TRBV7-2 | TGTGCCAGCAGCTCCCCGGGACTAGGTAGCTCCTACGAGCAGTACTTC | CASSSPGLGSSYEQYF
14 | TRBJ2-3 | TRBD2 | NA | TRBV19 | TGTGCCAGTAGAAAAGCGGGGAGCACAGATACGCAGTATTTT | CASRKAGSTDTQYF
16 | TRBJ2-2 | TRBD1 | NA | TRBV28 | TGTGCCAGCAGTTTCCCGGACAGGGGGTCGGGCGGGGAGCTGTTTTTT | CASSFPDRGSGGELFF
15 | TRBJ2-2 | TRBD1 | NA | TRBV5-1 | TGCGCCAGCAGGGCGACAGGGACGAACACCGGGGAGCTGTTTTTT | CASRATGTNTGELFF
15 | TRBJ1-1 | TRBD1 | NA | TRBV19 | TGTGCCAGTAGTATTAGACAGGGGTTGAACACTGAAGCTTTCTTT | CASSIRQGLNTEAFF
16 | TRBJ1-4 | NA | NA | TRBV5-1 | TGCGCCAGCAGTTTAGATGTGGCCGTTGCGGGTGAAAAACTGTTTTTT | CASSLDVAVAGEKLFF
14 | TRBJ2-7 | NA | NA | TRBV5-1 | TGCGCCAGCAGCCCTGACAGGAGCTCCTACGAGCAGTACTTC | CASSPDRSSYEQYF
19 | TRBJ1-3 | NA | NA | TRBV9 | TGTGCCAGCAGCGTCCCCCCCGGCGGCGGTGTTACCACTGGAAACACCATATATTTT | CASSVPPGGGVTTGNTIYF
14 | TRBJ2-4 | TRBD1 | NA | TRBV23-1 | TGCGCCAGCACTTTGACAGGGTCAAAAAACATTCAGTACTTC | CASTLTGSKNIQYF
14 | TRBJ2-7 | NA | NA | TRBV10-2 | TGCGCCAGCAGTGGGACTTTCTCTGCCTACGAGCAGTACTTC | CASSGTFSAYEQYF
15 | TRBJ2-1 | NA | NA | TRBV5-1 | TGCGCCAGCAGCTTGGACTGGCCGGGGATGAATGAGCAGTTCTTC | CASSLDWPGMNEQFF
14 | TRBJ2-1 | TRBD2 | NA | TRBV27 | TGTGCCAGCAGCTTAATAGCGGGAGTGAATGAGCAGTTCTTC | CASSLIAGVNEQFF
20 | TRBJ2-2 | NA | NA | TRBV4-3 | TGCGCCAGCAGCCAAGATAGGCAGGGGCGCCACTATTCCAACACCGGGGAGCTGTTTTTT | CASSQDRQGRHYSNTGELFF
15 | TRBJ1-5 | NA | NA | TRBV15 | TGTGCCACCAGCAGAGATGGGGGGGGCAATCAGCCCCAGCATTTT | CATSRDGGGNQPQHF
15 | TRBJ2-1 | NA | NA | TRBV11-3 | TGTGCCAGCAGCCTAAATCCCCTGATAGGCGGTGAGCAGTTCTTC | CASSLNPLIGGEQFF
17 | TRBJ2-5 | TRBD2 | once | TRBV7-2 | TGTGCCAGCAGCGCCGGGACTAGCGGGAGGGCTGGAGAGACCCAGTACTTC | CASSAGTSGRAGETQYF
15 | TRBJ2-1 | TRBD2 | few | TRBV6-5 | TGTGCCAGCAGTTACAGGGCTAGCGGCTACAATGAGCAGTTCTTC | CASSYRASGYNEQFF
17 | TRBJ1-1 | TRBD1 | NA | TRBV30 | TGTGCCTGTACCCCCGGGACAGGGGTCCTTAGGAACACTGAAGCTTTCTTT | CACTPGTGVLRNTEAFF
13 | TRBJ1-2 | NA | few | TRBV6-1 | TGTGCCAGCAGTGACGTGGGCCTCTATGGCTACACCTTC | CASSDVGLYGYTF
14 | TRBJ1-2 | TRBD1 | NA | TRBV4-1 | TGCGCCAGCAGCCAAGGGGACAGATTCTATGGCTACACCTTC | CASSQGDRFYGYTF
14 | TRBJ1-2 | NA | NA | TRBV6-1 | TGTGCCAGCAGTGCGACAGGACCCAACTATGGCTACACCTTC | CASSATGPNYGYTF
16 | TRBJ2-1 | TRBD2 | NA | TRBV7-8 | TGTGCCAGCAGCTTATACCTAGCGGGAGTGGGCAATGAGCAGTTCTTC | CASSLYLAGVGNEQFF
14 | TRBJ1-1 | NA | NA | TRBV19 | TGTGCCAGTAGTAGGTCTTCCGCTTACTCTGAAGCTTTCTTT | CASSRSSAYSEAFF
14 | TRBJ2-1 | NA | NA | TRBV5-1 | TGCGCCAGCAGCTTCCAGGGTTCCTACAATGAGCAGTTCTTC | CASSFQGSYNEQFF
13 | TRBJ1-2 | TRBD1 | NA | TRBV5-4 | TGTGCCAGCAGCTTGTGGACAGGGAAAGGCTACACCTTC | CASSLWTGKGYTF
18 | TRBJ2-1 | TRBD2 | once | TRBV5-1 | TGCGCCAGCAGCTTTGGATTGGGCGGACTAGCATTTTACAATGAGCAGTTCTTC | CASSFGLGGLAFYNEQFF
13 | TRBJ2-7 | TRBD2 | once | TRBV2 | TGTGCCAGCTCCGATATGGTGGGGGGGGTGCAGTACTTC | CASSDMVGGVQYF
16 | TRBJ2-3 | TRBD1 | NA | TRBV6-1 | TGTGCCAGCAGTGACAGGGGGCAACTATACACAGATACGCAGTATTTT | CASSDRGQLYTDTQYF
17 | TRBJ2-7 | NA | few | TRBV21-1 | TGTGCCAGCAGCAAAAGGGCGGACTCCGGGTATCGTGCCGAGCAGTACTTC | CASSKRADSGYRAEQYF
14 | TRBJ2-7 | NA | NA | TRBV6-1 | TGTGCCAGCAGCATGGGGGGATCCTGGAACGAGCAGTACTTC | CASSMGGSWNEQYF
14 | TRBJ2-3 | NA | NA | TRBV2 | TGTGCCAGCAGTGATAGCGGCGGATTGTGGACGCAGTATTTT | CASSDSGGLWTQYF
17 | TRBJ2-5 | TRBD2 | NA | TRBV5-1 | TGCGCCAGCAGCTTGTCGGGACTAGTAATTGGGCAAGAGACCCAGTACTTC | CASSLSGLVIGQETQYF
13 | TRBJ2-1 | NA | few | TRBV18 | TGTGCCAGCTCACCACCCTCGGGAAATGAGCAGTTCTTC | CASSPPSGNEQFF
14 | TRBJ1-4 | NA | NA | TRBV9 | TGTGCCAGCAGCCCGGGGGAGCCAGATGAAAAACTGTTTTTT | CASSPGEPDEKLFF
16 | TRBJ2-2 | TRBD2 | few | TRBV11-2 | TGTGCCAGCAGAAGAATCCGACTAGCTCGGGCCGGGGAGCTGTTTTTT | CASRRIRLARAGELFF
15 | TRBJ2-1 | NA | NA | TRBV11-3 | TGTGCCAGCAGCTTAGTCGGGGGATCCTACAATGAGCAGTTCTTC | CASSLVGGSYNEQFF
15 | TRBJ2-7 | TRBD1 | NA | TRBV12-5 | TGTGCTAGTGCCGTGGGACAGGGGAGACTCTACGAGCAGTACTTC | CASAVGQGRLYEQYF
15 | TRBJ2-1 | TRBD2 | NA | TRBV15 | TGTGCCACCAGCAGCCCGTGGCGGGAGGGTAATGAGCAGTTCTTC | CATSSPWREGNEQFF
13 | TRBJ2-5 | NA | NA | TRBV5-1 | TGCGCCAGCAGATTAGCGGACCAAGAGACCCAGTACTTC | CASRLADQETQYF
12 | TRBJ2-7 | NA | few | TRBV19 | TGTGCCAGTAGTATCCCTCCAGGGGAACAGTACTTC | CASSIPPGEQYF
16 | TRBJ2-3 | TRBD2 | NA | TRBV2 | TGTGCCAGCCTCGGACTAGCGGGGGGGCCAGGGGATACGCAGTATTTT | CASLGLAGGPGDTQYF
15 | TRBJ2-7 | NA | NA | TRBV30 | TGTGCCTGGAGTGAGGGCGGACACCCCTCCTACGAGCAGTACTTC | CAWSEGGHPSYEQYF
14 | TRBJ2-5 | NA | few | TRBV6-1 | TGTGCCAGCAGCGTACAGGGGAGGCAAGAGACCCAGTACTTC | CASSVQGRQETQYF
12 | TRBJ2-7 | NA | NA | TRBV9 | TGTGCCAGCAGCGCAGGGGTTGGGGAGCAGTACTTC | CASSAGVGEQYF